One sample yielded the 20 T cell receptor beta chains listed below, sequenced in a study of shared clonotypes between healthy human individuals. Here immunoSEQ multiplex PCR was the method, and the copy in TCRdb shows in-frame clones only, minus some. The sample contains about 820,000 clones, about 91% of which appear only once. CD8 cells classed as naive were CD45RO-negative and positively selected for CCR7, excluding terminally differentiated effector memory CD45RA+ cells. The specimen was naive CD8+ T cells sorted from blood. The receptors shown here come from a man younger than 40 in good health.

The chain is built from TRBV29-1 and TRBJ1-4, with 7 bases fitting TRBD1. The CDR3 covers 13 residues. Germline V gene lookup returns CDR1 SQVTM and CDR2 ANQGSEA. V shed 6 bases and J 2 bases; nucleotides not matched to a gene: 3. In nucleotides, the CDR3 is TGCAGCGTCGCGACAGGGACTAATGAAAAACTGTTTTTT. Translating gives CSVATGTNEKLFF. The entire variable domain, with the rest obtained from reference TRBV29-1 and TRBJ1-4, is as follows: SAVISQKPSRDICQRGTSLTIQCQVDSQVTMMFWYRQQPGQSLTLIATANQGSEATYESGFVIDKFPISRPNLTFSTLTVSNMSPEDSSIYLCSVATGTNEKLFFGSGTQLSVL.

CDR3: CASSYSAPGELFF. The CDR3 DNA sequence: TGTGCCAGCAGTTACTCCGCCCCCGGGGAGCTGTTTTTT. The J gene is TRBJ2-2, the V gene TRBV6-5; no clear D. CDR1 is MNHEY, CDR2 SVGAGI, per germline. This CDR3 contains 13 residues. Between the trimmed V and J ends, which lost 0 bases and 6 bases, there was a span of 5 bases.

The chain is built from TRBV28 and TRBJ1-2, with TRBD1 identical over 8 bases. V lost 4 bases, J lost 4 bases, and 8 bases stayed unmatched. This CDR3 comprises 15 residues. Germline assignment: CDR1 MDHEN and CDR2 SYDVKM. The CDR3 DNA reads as TGTGCCAGCAGTTCGCGGCCAGGGGGCCCCTATGGCTACACCTTC. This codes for CASSSRPGGPYGYTF.

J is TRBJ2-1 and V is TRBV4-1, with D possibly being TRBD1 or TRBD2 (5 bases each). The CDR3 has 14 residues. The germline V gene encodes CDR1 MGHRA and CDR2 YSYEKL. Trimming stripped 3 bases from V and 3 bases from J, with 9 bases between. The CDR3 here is CASSQGTVYNEQFF. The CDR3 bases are TGCGCCAGCAGCCAGGGGACGGTCTACAATGAGCAGTTCTTC.

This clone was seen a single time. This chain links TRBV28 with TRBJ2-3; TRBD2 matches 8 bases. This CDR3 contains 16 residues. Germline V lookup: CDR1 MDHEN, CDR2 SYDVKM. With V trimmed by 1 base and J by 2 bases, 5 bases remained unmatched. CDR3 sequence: CASSLSTSGLTDTQYF. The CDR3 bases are TGTGCCAGCAGTTTATCTACTAGCGGACTCACAGATACGCAGTATTTT.

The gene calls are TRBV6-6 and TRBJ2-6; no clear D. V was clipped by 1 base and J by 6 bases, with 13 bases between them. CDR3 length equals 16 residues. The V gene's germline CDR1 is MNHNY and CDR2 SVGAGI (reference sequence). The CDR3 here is CASSYLPSVEANVLTF. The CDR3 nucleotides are TGTGCCAGCAGTTACTTACCCTCCGTAGAGGCCAACGTCCTGACTTTC.

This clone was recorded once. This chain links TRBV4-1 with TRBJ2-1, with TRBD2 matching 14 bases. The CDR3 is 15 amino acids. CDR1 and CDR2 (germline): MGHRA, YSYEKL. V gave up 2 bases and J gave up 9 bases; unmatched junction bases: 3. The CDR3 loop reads CASSQRLAGGGEQFF. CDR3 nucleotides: TGCGCCAGCAGCCAAAGACTAGCGGGAGGGGGTGAGCAGTTCTTC.

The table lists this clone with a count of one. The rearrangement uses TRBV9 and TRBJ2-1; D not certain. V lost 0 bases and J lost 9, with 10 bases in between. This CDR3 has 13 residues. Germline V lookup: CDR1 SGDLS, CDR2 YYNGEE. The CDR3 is CASSVVSAREQFF. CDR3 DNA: TGTGCCAGCAGCGTAGTCTCGGCGCGTGAGCAGTTCTTC.

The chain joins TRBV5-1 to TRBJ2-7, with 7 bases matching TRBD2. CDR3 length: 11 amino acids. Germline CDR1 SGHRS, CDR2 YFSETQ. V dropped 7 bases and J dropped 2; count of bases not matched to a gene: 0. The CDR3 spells CASREAYEQYF. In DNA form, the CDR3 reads TGCGCCAGCCGGGAGGCCTACGAGCAGTACTTC.

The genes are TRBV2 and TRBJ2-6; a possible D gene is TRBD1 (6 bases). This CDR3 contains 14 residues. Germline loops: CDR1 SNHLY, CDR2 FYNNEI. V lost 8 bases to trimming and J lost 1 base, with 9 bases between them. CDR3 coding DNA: TGTGCCAGCTTCGACAGGTCTGGGGCCAACGTCCTGACTTTC. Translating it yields CASFDRSGANVLTF.

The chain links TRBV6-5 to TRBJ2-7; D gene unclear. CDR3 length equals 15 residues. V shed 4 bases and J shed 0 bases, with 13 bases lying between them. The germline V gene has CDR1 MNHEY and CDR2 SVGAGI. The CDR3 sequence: CASSWKGPSSYEQYF. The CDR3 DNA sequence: TGTGCCAGCAGTTGGAAGGGCCCAAGCTCCTACGAGCAGTACTTC.

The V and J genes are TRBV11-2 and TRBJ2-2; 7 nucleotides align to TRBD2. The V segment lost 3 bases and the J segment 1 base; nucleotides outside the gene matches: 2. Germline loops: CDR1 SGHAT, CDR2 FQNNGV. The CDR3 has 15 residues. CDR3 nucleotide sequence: TGTGCCAGCAGCTTTCGGGGGGTGAACACCGGGGAGCTGTTTTTT. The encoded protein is CASSFRGVNTGELFF.

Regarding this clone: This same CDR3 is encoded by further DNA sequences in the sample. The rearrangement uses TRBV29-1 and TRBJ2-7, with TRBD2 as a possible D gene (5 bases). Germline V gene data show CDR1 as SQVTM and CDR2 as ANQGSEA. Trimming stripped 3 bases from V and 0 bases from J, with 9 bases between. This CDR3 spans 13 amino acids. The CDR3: CSVETGSSYEQYF. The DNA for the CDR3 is TGCAGCGTTGAGACGGGGAGCTCCTACGAGCAGTACTTC.

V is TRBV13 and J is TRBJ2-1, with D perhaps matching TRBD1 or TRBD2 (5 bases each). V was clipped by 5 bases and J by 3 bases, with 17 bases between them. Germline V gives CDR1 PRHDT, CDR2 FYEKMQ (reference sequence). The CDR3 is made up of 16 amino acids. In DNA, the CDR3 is TGTGCCAGCAGCCACAGAGAGACAGACTACTACAATGAGCAGTTCTTC. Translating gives CASSHRETDYYNEQFF.

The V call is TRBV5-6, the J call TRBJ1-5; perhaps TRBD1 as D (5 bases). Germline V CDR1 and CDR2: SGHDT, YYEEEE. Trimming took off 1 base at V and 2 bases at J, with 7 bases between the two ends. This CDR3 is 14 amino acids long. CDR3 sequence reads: CASSLWGGNQPQHF. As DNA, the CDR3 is TGTGCCAGCAGCTTGTGGGGGGGCAATCAGCCCCAGCATTTT.

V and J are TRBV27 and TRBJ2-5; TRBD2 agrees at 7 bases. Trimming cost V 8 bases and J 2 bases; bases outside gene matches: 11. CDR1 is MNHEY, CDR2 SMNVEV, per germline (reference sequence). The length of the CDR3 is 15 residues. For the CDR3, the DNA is TGTGCCAGCGGATTCCAAGCGGGATCGCAAGAGACCCAGTACTTC. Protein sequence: CASGFQAGSQETQYF.

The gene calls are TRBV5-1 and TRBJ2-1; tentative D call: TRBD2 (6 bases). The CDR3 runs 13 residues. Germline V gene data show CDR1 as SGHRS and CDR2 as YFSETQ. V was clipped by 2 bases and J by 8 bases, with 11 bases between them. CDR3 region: CASSLNGGDEQFF. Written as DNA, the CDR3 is TGCGCCAGCAGCTTAAACGGAGGGGATGAGCAGTTCTTC.

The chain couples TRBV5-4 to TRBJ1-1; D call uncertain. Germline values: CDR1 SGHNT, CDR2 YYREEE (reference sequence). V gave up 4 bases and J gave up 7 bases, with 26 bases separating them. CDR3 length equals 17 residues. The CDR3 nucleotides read TGTGCCAGCAGCCGCTCCTCATTCGGCTCCAAGGTGGATGAAGCTTTCTTT. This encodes CASSRSSFGSKVDEAFF.

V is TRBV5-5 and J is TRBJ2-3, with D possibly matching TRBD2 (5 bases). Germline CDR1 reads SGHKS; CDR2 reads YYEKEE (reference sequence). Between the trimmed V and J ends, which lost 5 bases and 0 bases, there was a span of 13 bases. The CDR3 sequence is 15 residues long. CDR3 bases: TGTGCCAGCAGTCAACCGGGAAGAAGCACAGATACGCAGTATTTT. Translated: CASSQPGRSTDTQYF.

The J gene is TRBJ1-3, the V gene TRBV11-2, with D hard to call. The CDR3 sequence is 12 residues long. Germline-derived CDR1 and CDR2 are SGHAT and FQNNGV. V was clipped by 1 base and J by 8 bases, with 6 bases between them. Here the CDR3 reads CASSLGGDTIYF. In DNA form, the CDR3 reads TGTGCCAGCAGCTTAGGGGGAGACACCATATATTTT. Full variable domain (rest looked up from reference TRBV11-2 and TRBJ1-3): EAGVAQSPRYKIIEKRQSVAFWCNPISGHATLYWYQQILGQGPKLLIQFQNNGVVDDSQLPKDRFSAERLKGVDSTLKIQPAKLEDSAVYLCASSLGGDTIYFGEGSWLTVV.